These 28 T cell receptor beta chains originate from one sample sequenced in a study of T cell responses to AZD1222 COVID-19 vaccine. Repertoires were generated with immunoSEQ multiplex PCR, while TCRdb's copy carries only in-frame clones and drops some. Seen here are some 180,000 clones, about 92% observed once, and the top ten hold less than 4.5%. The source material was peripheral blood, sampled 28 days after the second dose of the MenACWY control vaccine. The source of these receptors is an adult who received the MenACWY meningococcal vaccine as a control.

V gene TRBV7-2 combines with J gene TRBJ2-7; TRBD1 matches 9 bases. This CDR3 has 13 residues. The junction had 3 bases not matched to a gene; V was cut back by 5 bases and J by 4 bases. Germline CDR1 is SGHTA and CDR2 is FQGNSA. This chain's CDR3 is CASSGTGSYEQYF. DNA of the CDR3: TGTGCCAGCAGCGGGACAGGGTCTTACGAGCAGTACTTC.

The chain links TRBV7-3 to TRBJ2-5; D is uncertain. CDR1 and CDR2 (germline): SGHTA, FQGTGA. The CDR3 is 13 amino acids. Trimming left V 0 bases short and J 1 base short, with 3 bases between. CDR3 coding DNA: TGTGCCAGCAGCTTAACCCCCCAAGAGACCCAGTACTTC. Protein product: CASSLTPQETQYF. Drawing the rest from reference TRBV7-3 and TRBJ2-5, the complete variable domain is GAGVSQTPSNKVTEKGKYVELRCDPISGHTALYWYRQSLGQGPEFLIYFQGTGAADDSGLPNDRFFAVRPEGSVSTLKIQRTERGDSAVYLCASSLTPQETQYFGPGTRLLVL.

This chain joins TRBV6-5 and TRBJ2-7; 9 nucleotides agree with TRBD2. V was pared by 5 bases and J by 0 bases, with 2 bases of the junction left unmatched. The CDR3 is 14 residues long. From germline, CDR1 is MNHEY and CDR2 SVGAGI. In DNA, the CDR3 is TGTGCCAGCAGTCCTAGCGGGACCTCCTACGAGCAGTACTTC. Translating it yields CASSPSGTSYEQYF.

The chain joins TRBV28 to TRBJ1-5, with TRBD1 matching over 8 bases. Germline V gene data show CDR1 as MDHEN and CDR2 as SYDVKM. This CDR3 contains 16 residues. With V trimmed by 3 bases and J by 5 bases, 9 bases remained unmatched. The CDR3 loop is CASSLWGRTGHQPQHF. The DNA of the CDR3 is TGTGCCAGCAGTTTGTGGGGTAGGACAGGGCATCAGCCCCAGCATTTT.

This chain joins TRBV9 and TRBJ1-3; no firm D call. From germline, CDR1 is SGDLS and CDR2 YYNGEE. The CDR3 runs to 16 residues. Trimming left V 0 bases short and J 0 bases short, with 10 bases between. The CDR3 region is CASSVESPLSGNTIYF. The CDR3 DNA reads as TGTGCCAGCAGCGTAGAAAGTCCCCTCTCTGGAAACACCATATATTTT.

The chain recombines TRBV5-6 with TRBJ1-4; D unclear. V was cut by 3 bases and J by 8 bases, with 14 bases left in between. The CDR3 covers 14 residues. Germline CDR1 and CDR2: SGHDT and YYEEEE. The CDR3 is CASSSDLPGEKLFF. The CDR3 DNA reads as TGTGCCAGCAGCTCCGATCTTCCTGGAGAAAAACTGTTTTTT.

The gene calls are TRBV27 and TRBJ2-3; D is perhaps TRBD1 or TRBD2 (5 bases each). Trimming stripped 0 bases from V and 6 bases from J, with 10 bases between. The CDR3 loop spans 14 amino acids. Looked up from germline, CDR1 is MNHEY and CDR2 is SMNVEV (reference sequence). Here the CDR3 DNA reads TGTGCCAGCAGTTTATCGACGGGGCGGGATACGCAGTATTTT. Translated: CASSLSTGRDTQYF.

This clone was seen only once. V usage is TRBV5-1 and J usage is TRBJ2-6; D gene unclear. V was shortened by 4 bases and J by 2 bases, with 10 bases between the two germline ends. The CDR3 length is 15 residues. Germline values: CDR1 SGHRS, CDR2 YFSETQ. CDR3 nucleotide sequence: TGCGCCAGCAGCCTCACACCCCCTGGGGCCAACGTCCTGACTTTC. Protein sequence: CASSLTPPGANVLTF.

As DNA, the CDR3 is TGTGCCAGCAGCCAATGGTCTGGAACCCAAGAGACCCAGTACTTC. Translation gives CASSQWSGTQETQYF. This chain links TRBV14 with TRBJ2-5; D gene ambiguous. Germline V CDR1 and CDR2: SGHDN, FVKESK. The ends were cut back, 2 bases at V and 1 base at J, with 11 bases in the middle. The CDR3 extends over 15 amino acids.

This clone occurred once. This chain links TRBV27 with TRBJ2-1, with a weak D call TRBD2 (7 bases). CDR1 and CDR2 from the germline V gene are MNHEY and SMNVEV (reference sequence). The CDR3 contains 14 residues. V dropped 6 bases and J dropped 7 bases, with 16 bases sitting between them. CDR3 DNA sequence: TGTGCCAGCAGCCGCCAGCGGGACATGAATGAGCAGTTCTTC. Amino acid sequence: CASSRQRDMNEQFF.

CDR3 nucleotide sequence: TGTGCCAGCAGTTTCAAGGGGGAAGGTAAACTGTTTTTT. Amino acids: CASSFKGEGKLFF. The chain couples TRBV28 to TRBJ1-4; perhaps TRBD1 as D (6 bases). CDR1 MDHEN and CDR2 SYDVKM come from the germline V gene. The V gene lost 3 bases and the J gene lost 11 bases, with 13 bases spanning the gap. The CDR3 totals 13 residues.

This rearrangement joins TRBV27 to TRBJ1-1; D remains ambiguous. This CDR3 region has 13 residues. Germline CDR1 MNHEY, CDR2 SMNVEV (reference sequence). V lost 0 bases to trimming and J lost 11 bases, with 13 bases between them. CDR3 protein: CASSLSPTSWAFF. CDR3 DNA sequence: TGTGCCAGCAGTTTATCCCCGACCTCGTGGGCTTTCTTT.

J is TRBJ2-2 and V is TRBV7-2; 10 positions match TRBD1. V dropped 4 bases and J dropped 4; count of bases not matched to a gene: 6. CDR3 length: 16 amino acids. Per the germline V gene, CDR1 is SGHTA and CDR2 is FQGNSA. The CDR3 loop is CASSSRQGAGTGELFF. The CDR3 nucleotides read TGTGCCAGCAGCTCTCGACAGGGGGCGGGCACCGGGGAGCTGTTTTTT.

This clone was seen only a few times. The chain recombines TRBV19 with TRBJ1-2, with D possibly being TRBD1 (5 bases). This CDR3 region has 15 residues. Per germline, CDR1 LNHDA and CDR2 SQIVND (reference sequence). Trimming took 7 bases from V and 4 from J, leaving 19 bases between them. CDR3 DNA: TGTGCCAGTACTAGCGGGCAGGGCGGGAGCTATGGCTACACCTTC. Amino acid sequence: CASTSGQGGSYGYTF.

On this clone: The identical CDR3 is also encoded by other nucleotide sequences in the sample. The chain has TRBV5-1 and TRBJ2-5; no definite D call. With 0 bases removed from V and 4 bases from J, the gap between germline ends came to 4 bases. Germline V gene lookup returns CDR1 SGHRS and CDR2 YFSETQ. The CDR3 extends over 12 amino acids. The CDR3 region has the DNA TGCGCCAGCAGCTTGGCCCGAGAGACCCAGTACTTC. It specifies CASSLARETQYF. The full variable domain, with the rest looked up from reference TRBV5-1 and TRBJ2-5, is KAGVTQTPRYLIKTRGQQVTLSCSPISGHRSVSWYQQTPGQGLQFLFEYFSETQRNKGNFPGRFSGRQFSNSRSEMNVSTLELGDSALYLCASSLARETQYFGPGTRLLVL.

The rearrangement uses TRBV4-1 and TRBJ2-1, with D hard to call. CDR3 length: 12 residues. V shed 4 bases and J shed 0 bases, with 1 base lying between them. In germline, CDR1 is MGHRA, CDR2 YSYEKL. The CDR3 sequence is CASSPSYNEQFF. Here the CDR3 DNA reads TGCGCCAGCAGCCCCTCCTACAATGAGCAGTTCTTC.

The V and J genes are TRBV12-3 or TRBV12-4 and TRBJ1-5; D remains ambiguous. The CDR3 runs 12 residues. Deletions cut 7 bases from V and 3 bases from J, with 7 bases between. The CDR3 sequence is CASTLNNQPQHF. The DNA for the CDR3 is TGTGCCAGCACCCTAAACAATCAGCCCCAGCATTTT.

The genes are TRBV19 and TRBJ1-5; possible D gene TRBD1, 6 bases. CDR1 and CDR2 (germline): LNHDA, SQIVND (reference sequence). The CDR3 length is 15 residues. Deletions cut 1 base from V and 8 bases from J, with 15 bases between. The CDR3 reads CASSIGGQGSEPQHF. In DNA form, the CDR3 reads TGTGCCAGTAGTATAGGGGGGCAGGGTTCCGAGCCCCAGCATTTT.

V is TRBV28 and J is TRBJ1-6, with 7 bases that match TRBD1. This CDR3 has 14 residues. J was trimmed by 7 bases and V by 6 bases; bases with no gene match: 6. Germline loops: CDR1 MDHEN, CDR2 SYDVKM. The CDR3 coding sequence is TGTGCCAGCAGCCGACAGGGTCGGAATTCACCCCTCCACTTT. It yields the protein CASSRQGRNSPLHF. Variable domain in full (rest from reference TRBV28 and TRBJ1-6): DVKVTQSSRYLVKRTGEKVFLECVQDMDHENMFWYRQDPGLGLRLIYFSYDVKMKEKGDIPEGYSVSREKKERFSLILESASTNQTSMYLCASSRQGRNSPLHFGNGTRLTVT.

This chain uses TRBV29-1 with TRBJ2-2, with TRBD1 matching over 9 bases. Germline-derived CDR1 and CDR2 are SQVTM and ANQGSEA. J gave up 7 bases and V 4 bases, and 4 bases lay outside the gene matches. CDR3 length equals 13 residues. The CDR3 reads CSVATGGGGELFF. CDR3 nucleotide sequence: TGCAGCGTTGCCACAGGGGGCGGCGGGGAGCTGTTTTTT.

The CDR3 nucleotides read TGTGCCAGTAGTCCCCGCCTGGCAGAGACCCAGTACTTC. Translation gives CASSPRLAETQYF. The chain has TRBV19 and TRBJ2-5; D gene unclear. CDR1 and CDR2 from the germline V gene are LNHDA and SQIVND (reference sequence). Trimming stripped 5 bases from V and 4 bases from J, with 11 bases between. The CDR3 is 13 residues long.

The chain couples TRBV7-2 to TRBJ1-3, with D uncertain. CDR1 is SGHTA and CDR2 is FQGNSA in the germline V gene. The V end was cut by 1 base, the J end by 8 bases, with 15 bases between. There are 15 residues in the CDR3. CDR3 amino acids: CASSLVSGVGDTIYF. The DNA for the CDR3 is TGTGCCAGCAGCTTAGTTTCCGGGGTAGGAGACACCATATATTTT. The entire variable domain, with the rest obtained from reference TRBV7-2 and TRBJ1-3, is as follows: GAGVSQSPSNKVTEKGKDVELRCDPISGHTALYWYRQSLGQGLEFLIYFQGNSAPDKSGLPSDRFSAERTGGSVSTLTIQRTQQEDSAVYLCASSLVSGVGDTIYFGEGSWLTVV.

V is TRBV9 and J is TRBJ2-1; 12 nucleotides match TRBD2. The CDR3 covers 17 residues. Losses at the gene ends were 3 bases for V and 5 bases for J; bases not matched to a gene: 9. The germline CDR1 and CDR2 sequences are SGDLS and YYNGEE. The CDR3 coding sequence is TGTGCCAGCAGCGCCCGGGCCGGGACTAGCGGGCACAATGAGCAGTTCTTC. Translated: CASSARAGTSGHNEQFF. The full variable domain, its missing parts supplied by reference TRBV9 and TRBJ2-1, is DSGVTQTPKHLITATGQRVTLRCSPRSGDLSVYWYQQSLDQGLQFLIQYYNGEERAKGNILERFSAQQFPDLHSELNLSSLELGDSALYFCASSARAGTSGHNEQFFGPGTRLTVL.

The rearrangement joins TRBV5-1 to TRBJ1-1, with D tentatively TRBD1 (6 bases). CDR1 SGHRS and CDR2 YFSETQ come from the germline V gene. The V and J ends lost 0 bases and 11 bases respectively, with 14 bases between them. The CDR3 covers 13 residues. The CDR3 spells CASSLDISQGAFF. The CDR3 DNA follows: TGCGCCAGCAGCTTGGACATCTCTCAGGGGGCTTTCTTT.

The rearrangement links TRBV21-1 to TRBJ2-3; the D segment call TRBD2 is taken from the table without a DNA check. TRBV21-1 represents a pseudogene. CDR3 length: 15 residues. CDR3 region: CASSKGGGRNDTQYF. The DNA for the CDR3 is TGTGCCAGCAGCAAAGGGGGCGGGAGGAACGATACGCAGTATTTT.

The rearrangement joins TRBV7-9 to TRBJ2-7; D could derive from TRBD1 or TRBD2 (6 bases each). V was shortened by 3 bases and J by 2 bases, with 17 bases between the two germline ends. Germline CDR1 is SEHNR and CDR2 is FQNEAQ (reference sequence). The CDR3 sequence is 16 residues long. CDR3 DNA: TGTGCCAGCAGCTTGGACAGACTAGGGGCTCCCTACGAGCAGTACTTC. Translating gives CASSLDRLGAPYEQYF.

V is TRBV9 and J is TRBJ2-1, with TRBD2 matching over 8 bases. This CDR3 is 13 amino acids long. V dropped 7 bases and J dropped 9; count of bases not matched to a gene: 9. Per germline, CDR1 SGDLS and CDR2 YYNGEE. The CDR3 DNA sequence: TGTGCCAGCGAGGGAGCGGGAGAACTTGAGCAGTTCTTC. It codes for CASEGAGELEQFF.

The CDR3 bases are TGCAGCGTTAGGGGCTCTGGAAACACCATATATTTT. Its protein is CSVRGSGNTIYF. This chain uses TRBV29-1 with TRBJ1-3; D is possibly TRBD1 (5 bases). Germline CDR1 reads SQVTM; CDR2 reads ANQGSEA. The V gene lost 5 bases and the J gene lost 0 bases, with 5 bases spanning the gap. The CDR3 spans 12 residues.